This T cell receptor beta chain was recovered during a study of blood T cell repertoires in COVID-19 (dated by TCRdb to between 2020 and 2021). At the level of the whole study: Samples from collaborators originated in the United States, Italy and Spain and spanned both the acute and convalescent phases of COVID-19. The prospective study material was composed of cDNA or gDNA derived from T cells, B-cell-depleted T cells, or PBMCs. Deeply sampled blood TCRbeta repertoires from subjects exposed to, actively infected with, or recovered from COVID-19 were included in the dataset. The repertoires were released in a freely available public database meant as a resource for research on the immune response to SARS-CoV-2. Samples came from the ongoing ImmuneRACE study (first 160 participants) plus 1,254 subjects from 6 global collaborators. The sample metadata nearly always contained a de-identified subject ID, COVID-19 status, age in years and sex. Where HLA class I and class II types were available, the types were taken from metadata supplied by the sample provider, not from assay-based typing.

The immunoSEQ Assay, a bias-controlled multiplex PCR, was used to amplify TCRbeta CDR3 regions from genomic DNA. The original methods were these. The number of nucleated cells in each sample was estimated from the amplification of reference gene primers within the assay. To quantify the absolute abundance of each unique TCRbeta CDR3 rearrangement, sequence reads were collapsed and filtered. For each sample, productive Simpson clonality was calculated by taking the square root of Simpson's diversity index across productive rearrangements. As stored in TCRdb, this immuneACCESS dataset retains in-frame rearrangements with V and J assigned. A fraction of the clones does not appear; measured against another copy, unresolved V genes explain less than half of the discrepancy, and the remainder lacks a known reason. V and J calls and clone size are as listed in that table; D and trimming were resolved from the DNA. This sample lists approximately 500,000 clones; 70% to 90% were detected once. The top ten constitute around 7.8% of the sample.

Germline trimming: 4 bases from V, 14 bases from J; junction bases outside gene matches: 9. As encoded in the germline V gene (reference sequence), CDR1 is GTSNPN while CDR2 is SVGIG. CDR3 length: 13 amino acids, cysteine to phenylalanine. The sequence is cut down to CDR3 DNA, 39 bases in frame from base 1. In Seattle, one collaborating source enrolled patients while the infection was active and tracked those patients longitudinally over the course of disease. Collaborating institutions collected whole blood in K2EDTA tubes following their own protocols. For TCRbeta analysis, collaborator samples were shipped as frozen whole blood, as isolated PBMCs, or as DNA extracted from either sample type. General conclusions and limits of the study: Clinical and demographic metadata were provided uncurated, with the amount varying by source and participant.

Concerning this clone: No antigen is known for it. No base-level quality is on record; no much larger clone is a single base apart.

The sequenced sample was peripheral blood. The source is a woman between 45 and 65 years old with COVID-19, enrolled during active disease. The V gene is TRBV30 and the J gene is TRBJ2-1; 12 central bases correspond to TRBD2. The DNA reads as follows: TGTGCCTGGAAACTAGCGGGGGGCCTGAGTAAGTTCTTC. This gives the protein CAWKLAGGLSKFF.